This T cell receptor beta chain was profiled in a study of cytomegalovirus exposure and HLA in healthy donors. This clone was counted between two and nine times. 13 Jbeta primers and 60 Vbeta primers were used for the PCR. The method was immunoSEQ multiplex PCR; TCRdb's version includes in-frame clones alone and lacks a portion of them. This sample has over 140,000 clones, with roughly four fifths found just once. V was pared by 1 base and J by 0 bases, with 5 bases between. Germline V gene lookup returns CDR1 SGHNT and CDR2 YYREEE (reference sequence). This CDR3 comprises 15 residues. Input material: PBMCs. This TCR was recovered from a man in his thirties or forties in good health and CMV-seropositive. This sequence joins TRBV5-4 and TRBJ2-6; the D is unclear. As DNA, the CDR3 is TGTGCCAGCAGCTTGATCAGCTCTGGGGCCAACGTCCTGACTTTC. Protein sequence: CASSLISSGANVLTF.